The sequence of this T cell receptor (beta chain) was determined in a study of PD-L1 blockade in urothelial cancer. About the research overall: Blood was evaluated 3 weeks (second dose) and 6 weeks after therapy began.

Using immunoSEQ multiplex PCR, the repertoire was profiled, and TCRdb retains in-frame clones only, with some absent. The sample holds approximately 91,000 clones, over 65% seen once. Time point meaning: peripheral blood 6 weeks after treatment start. V dropped 8 bases and J dropped 1 base, with 18 bases sitting between them. This CDR3 has 16 amino acids. Germline values: CDR1 SGHVS, CDR2 FQNEAQ. The origin of this receptor is a man between 65 and 85 years old with urothelial cancer. This chain connects TRBV7-8 to TRBJ1-5; no clear D. The specimen comprised PBMCs, sampled around atezolizumab (anti-PD-L1) treatment. CDR3 nucleotide sequence: TGTGCCAGCTCAGGTGTTGGAGGCGGGAGCAATCAGCCCCAGCATTTT. This translates into CASSGVGGGSNQPQHF.